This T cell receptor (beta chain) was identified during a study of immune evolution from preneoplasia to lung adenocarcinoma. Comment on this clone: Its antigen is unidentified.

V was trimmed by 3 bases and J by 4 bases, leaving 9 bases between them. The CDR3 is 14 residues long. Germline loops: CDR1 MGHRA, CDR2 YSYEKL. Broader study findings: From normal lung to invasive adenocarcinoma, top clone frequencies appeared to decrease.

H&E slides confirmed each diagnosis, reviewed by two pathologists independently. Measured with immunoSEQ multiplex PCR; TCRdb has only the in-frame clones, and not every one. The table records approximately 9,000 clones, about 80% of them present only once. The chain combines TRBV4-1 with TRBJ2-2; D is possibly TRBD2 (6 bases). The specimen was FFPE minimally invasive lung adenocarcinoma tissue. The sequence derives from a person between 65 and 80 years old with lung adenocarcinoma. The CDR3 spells CASSHNSGTGELFF. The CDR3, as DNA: TGCGCCAGCAGCCATAATAGCGGCACCGGGGAGCTGTTTTTT.